Below are 19 T cell receptor beta chains sequenced from a single sample in a study of Graves' ophthalmopathy and Graves' hyperthyroidism. Amplified TCR beta CDR3 regions were obtained using RNA transcripts as template. Amplification began with first-round RT-PCR using HTBI primers, then second-round multiplex PCR was performed. MiXCR was run by TCRdb on the multiplex PCR reads, yielding one entry per CDR3 protein. The sample lists more than 300,000 distinct CDR3 sequences; roughly 14% were seen once. What was sequenced was peripheral blood. These receptors came from a woman under 30 with stable Graves' hyperthyroidism.

There are many counts of this clonotype. The chain combines TRBV6-5 with TRBJ2-6, with TRBD1 as a possible D gene (6 bases). The V end lost 4 bases, the J end lost 2 bases, and 12 bases lay between the germline ends. The CDR3 totals 16 residues. The germline gives CDR1 MNHEY, CDR2 SVGAGI. The CDR3 DNA reads as TGTGCCAGCAGTTTGACAGGACAAACTGGGGCCAACGTCCTGACTTTC. Translating it yields CASSLTGQTGANVLTF.

The V and J genes are TRBV2 and TRBJ2-7, with a possible D match to TRBD1 (6 bases). The CDR3 contains 14 residues. Germline CDR1 reads SNHLY; CDR2 reads FYNNEI. V lost 2 bases to trimming and J lost 3 bases, with 11 bases between them. Here the CDR3 reads CASSEKGHGYEQYF. The CDR3 nucleotides read TGTGCCAGCAGTGAAAAGGGACACGGCTACGAGCAGTACTTC.

This clonotype was picked up a small number of times. The chain employs TRBV6-1 and TRBJ2-2; 13 bases fit TRBD2. The CDR3 runs to 16 residues. Per germline, CDR1 MNHNS and CDR2 SASEGT. The V gene end was trimmed by 5 bases and the J gene end by 4 bases; junction bases not matched to a gene: 4. CDR3 nucleotide sequence: TGTGCCAGCAGTAAAGGACTAGCGGGAGTCACCGGGGAGCTGTTTTTT. Protein sequence: CASSKGLAGVTGELFF.

This clonotype has ten or more counts. The rearrangement joins TRBV24-1 to TRBJ1-5, with D hard to call. This CDR3 has 14 amino acids. The germline V gene encodes CDR1 KGHDR and CDR2 SFDVKD. V was shortened by 5 bases and J by 1 base, with 8 bases between the two germline ends. The CDR3 DNA follows: TGTGCCACCAGTGCTCGGGGAAGCAATCAGCCCCAGCATTTT. Translating gives CATSARGSNQPQHF.

This clonotype was recorded only once. The genes are TRBV6-1 and TRBJ2-5; 8 nucleotides match TRBD2. Germline-derived CDR1 and CDR2 are MNHNS and SASEGT. Trimming took 6 bases from V and 5 from J; bases not matched to a gene: 8. This CDR3 has 14 residues. Here the CDR3 reads CASRDGRASETQYF. The CDR3 bases are TGTGCCAGCAGGGACGGGAGGGCCTCGGAGACCCAGTACTTC.

The chain recombines TRBV29-1 with TRBJ2-7, with unresolved D. The CDR3 consists of 14 residues. The germline gives CDR1 SQVTM, CDR2 ANQGSEA. The V gene lost 2 bases and the J gene lost 2 bases, with 13 bases spanning the gap. DNA of the CDR3: TGCAGCGTTGAATCGACAAACACCCCCTACGAGCAGTACTTC. Protein sequence: CSVESTNTPYEQYF.

This clonotype was seen ten or more times. The chain is built from TRBV20-1 and TRBJ2-5, with 9 positions matching TRBD1. V lost 5 bases and J lost 1; bases outside the gene matches: 2. Per the germline V gene, CDR1 is DFQATT and CDR2 is SNEGSKA (reference sequence). This CDR3 comprises 13 residues. CDR3 nucleotide sequence: TGCAGTGCTCTGACAGGGGGCCAAGAGACCCAGTACTTC. It yields the protein CSALTGGQETQYF.

This clonotype was detected ten times or more. The chain has TRBV7-8 and TRBJ1-1, with no clear D. Trimming left V 6 bases short and J 0 bases short, with 20 bases between. The germline CDR1 and CDR2 sequences are SGHVS and FQNEAQ. The CDR3 length is 17 residues. The CDR3 DNA reads TGTGCCAGCAGTTTAAGCCAGATTCGACCGCTGAACACTGAAGCTTTCTTT. It translates to CASSLSQIRPLNTEAFF.

At least ten counts were recorded for this clonotype. The rearrangement uses TRBV9 and TRBJ2-7; D remains unclear. V lost 0 bases, J lost 6 bases, and 7 bases lay in between. CDR1 and CDR2 from the germline V gene are SGDLS and YYNGEE. There are 12 residues in the CDR3. CDR3 nucleotides: TGTGCCAGCAGCGTAGGGGTAGGCGAGCAGTACTTC. It encodes CASSVGVGEQYF.

Ten or more counts support this clonotype. The chain joins TRBV11-2 to TRBJ2-7; D is ambiguous. Germline V lookup: CDR1 SGHAT, CDR2 FQNNGV. Trimming took 0 bases from V and 7 from J, leaving 7 bases between them. The CDR3 is made up of 12 amino acids. CDR3 loop: CASSLERWEQYF. The CDR3 coding sequence is TGTGCCAGCAGCTTAGAACGGTGGGAGCAGTACTTC.

This clonotype was seen a handful of times. Given a much more abundant clone one base away, this may be a read error. The genes are TRBV9 and TRBJ2-5; 11 bases map to TRBD2. This CDR3 is 16 amino acids long. The germline CDR1 and CDR2 sequences are SGDLS and YYNGEE. CDR3 protein: CASSVSTSGGQETKYF. CDR3 bases: TGTGCCAGCAGCGTATCCACTAGCGGGGGACAAGAGACCAAGTACTTC.

This clonotype was found many times. The rearrangement uses TRBV12-3 or TRBV12-4 and TRBJ1-2; weak D call: TRBD1 (6 bases). V lost 7 bases, J lost 9 bases, and 24 bases lay in between. This CDR3 has 15 amino acids. Here the CDR3 reads CASTLGGHSPGSYTF. As DNA, the CDR3 is TGTGCCAGCACCCTTGGGGGACACTCACCGGGAAGCTACACCTTC.

This clonotype was found many times. V gene TRBV7-2 combines with J gene TRBJ2-4, with D uncertain. The CDR3 has 12 amino acids. Germline V gene lookup returns CDR1 SGHTA and CDR2 FQGNSA. The V gene lost 5 bases and the J gene lost 7 bases, with 9 bases spanning the gap. CDR3 amino acids: CASSTLRNIQYF. The CDR3 DNA reads TGTGCCAGCAGCACGTTAAGGAACATTCAGTACTTC.

The sample holds many counts of this clonotype. The chain employs TRBV19 and TRBJ1-2; 9 bases are a match to TRBD1. CDR1 LNHDA and CDR2 SQIVND come from the germline V gene (reference sequence). The V segment lost 5 bases and the J segment 6 bases; nucleotides outside the gene matches: 4. This CDR3 is 13 amino acids long. For the CDR3, the DNA is TGTGCCAGTAGTCGCACAGGGGGCGATGGCTACACCTTC. This gives the protein CASSRTGGDGYTF.

This sequence joins TRBV3-1 and TRBJ1-1; D is unclear. Germline V gives CDR1 LGHDT, CDR2 YNNKEL (reference sequence). The ends were cut back, 0 bases at V and 4 bases at J, with 24 bases in the middle. CDR3 length equals 19 residues. In nucleotides, the CDR3 is TGTGCCAGCAGCCAAGATTGGAGTCTTGGGAATATATGGAGCACTGAAGCTTTCTTT. Translated: CASSQDWSLGNIWSTEAFF.

This clonotype was picked up many times. V gene TRBV12-3 or TRBV12-4 combines with J gene TRBJ1-2, with a tentative D call TRBD1 (6 bases). The V end was cut by 6 bases, the J end by 1 base, with 9 bases between. The CDR3 contains 13 residues. The CDR3 DNA follows: TGTGCCAGCAGACCGGACAGTAACTATGGCTACACCTTC. Translating gives CASRPDSNYGYTF.

This clonotype was detected a few times. Possible read error: a much larger clone is one base away. The chain is built from TRBV6-5 and TRBJ1-1; tentative D call: TRBD1 (6 bases). The CDR3 consists of 14 residues. CDR1 and CDR2 (germline): MNHEY, SVGAGI. This CDR3 is CVSSYHRVSTEAFF. DNA for the CDR3: TGTGTCAGCAGTTACCACAGGGTAAGCACTGAAGCTTTCTTT.

This clonotype was counted many times. V usage is TRBV19 and J usage is TRBJ1-2, with TRBD1 as a possible D gene (5 bases). The germline V and J ends were trimmed by 7 bases and 5 bases, with 17 bases remaining between them. The CDR3 is made up of 14 amino acids. Per germline, CDR1 LNHDA and CDR2 SQIVND (reference sequence). The CDR3: CASKDGRVEYGYTF. The CDR3 region has the DNA TGTGCCAGTAAGGACGGCAGGGTAGAGTATGGCTACACCTTC.

Many counts were recorded for this clonotype. The rearrangement joins TRBV11-2 to TRBJ1-2; D gene unclear. The CDR3 is 13 amino acids. V was trimmed by 3 bases and J by 10 bases, leaving 15 bases between them. CDR1 and CDR2 from the germline V gene are SGHAT and FQNNGV. CDR3 nucleotides: TGTGCCAGCAGCTTCTCTTCTTCAAGTGACTACACCTTC. Protein product: CASSFSSSSDYTF.